This TCR beta chain originates from a study of sequential checkpoint blockade in melanoma. Study information: TCRβ was sequenced from DNA of approximately 99 pretreatment tumors.

This CDR3 is 12 amino acids long. Germline V lookup: CDR1 MNHNS, CDR2 SASEGT. Trimming removed 1 base from V and 13 bases from J, with 13 bases in between. Indicated treatment: randomized to nivolumab then ipilimumab (arm A) or the reverse (arm B). Some clones are missing from TCRdb's copy, which holds only in-frame ones; the method was immunoSEQ multiplex PCR. This sample yields 2,500 to 3,500 clones, of which roughly 30% are seen a single time; about 10% belongs to the top ten. The sequence was collected from a human donor with melanoma. The V and J genes are TRBV6-1 and TRBJ1-2; D call uncertain. The sample in question was tumor tissue (inferred from file names), obtained from a patient given nivolumab and ipilimumab in sequence. The CDR3 region has the DNA TGTGCCAGCAGTGAAGACTGGGGAAACCCCACCTTC. Translation gives CASSEDWGNPTF.